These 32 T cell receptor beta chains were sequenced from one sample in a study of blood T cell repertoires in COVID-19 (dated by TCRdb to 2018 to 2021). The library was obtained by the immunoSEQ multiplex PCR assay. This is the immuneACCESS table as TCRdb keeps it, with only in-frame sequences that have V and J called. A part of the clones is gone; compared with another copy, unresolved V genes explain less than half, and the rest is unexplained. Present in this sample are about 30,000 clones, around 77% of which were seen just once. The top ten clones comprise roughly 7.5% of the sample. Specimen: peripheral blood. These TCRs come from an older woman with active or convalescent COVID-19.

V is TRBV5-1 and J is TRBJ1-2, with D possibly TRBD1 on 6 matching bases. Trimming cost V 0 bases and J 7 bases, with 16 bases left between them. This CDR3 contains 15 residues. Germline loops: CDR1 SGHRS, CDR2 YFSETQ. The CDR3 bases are TGCGCCAGCAGCTTGGCCAGTCCCGGGGGGCCTGGCTACACCTTC. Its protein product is CASSLASPGGPGYTF. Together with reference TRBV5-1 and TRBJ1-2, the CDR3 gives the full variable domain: KAGVTQTPRYLIKTRGQQVTLSCSPISGHRSVSWYQQTPGQGLQFLFEYFSETQRNKGNFPGRFSGRQFSNSRSEMNVSTLELGDSALYLCASSLASPGGPGYTFGSGTRLTVV.

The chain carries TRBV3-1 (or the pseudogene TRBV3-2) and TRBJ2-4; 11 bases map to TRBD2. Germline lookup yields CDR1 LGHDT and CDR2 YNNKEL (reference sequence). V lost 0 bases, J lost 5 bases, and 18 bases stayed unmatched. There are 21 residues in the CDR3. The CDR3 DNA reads TGTGCCAGCAGCCAAGATCCGAGGTGTGTAGCGGGGGGGCCCTGGGAAAACATTCAGTACTTC. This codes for CASSQDPRCVAGGPWENIQYF.

The CDR3 sequence: CASSRAGTYNEQFF. CDR3 DNA sequence: TGTGCCAGTAGTAGGGCGGGGACCTACAATGAGCAGTTCTTC. V gene TRBV19 combines with J gene TRBJ2-1; D might be TRBD2 (6 bases). This CDR3 region has 14 residues. The germline V and J ends were trimmed by 4 bases and 2 bases, with 9 bases remaining between them. In germline, CDR1 is LNHDA, CDR2 SQIVND (reference sequence).

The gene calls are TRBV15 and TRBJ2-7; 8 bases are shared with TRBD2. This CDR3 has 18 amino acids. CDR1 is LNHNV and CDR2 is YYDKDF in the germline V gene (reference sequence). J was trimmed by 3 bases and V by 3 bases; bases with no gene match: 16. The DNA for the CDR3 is TGTGCCACCAGCAGGGGGCAACCGGGACTAGGAATTGACTACGAGCAGTACTTC. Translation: CATSRGQPGLGIDYEQYF. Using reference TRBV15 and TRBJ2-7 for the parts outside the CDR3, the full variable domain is DAMVIQNPRYQVTQFGKPVTLSCSQTLNHNVMYWYQQKSSQAPKLLFHYYDKDFNNEADTPDNFQSRRPNTSFCFLDIRSPGLGDTAMYLCATSRGQPGLGIDYEQYFGPGTRLTVT.

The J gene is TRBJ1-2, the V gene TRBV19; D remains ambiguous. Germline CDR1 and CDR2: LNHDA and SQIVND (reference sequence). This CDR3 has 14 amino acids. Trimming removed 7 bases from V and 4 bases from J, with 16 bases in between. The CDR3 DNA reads TGTGCCAGTAAAAGGACGTTGGAGGGCTATGGCTACACCTTC. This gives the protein CASKRTLEGYGYTF.

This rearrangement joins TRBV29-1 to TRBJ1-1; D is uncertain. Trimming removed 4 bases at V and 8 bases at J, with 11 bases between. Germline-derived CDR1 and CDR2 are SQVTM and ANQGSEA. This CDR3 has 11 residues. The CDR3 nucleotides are TGCAGCGTTGGATCCCCGGGGGAAGCTTTCTTT. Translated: CSVGSPGEAFF.

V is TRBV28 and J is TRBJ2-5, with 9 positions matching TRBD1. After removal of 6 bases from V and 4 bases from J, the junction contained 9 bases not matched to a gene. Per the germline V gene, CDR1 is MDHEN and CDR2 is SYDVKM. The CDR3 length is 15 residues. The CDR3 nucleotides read TGTGCCAGCAGCTCACAGGGGGCCTTAGGAGAGACCCAGTACTTC. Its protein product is CASSSQGALGETQYF.

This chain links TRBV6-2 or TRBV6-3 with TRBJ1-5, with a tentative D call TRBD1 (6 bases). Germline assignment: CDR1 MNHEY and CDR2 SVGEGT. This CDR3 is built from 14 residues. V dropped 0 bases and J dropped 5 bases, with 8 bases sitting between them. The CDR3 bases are TGTGCCAGCAGTTACTCCCGGACAGATCAGCCCCAGCATTTT. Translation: CASSYSRTDQPQHF.

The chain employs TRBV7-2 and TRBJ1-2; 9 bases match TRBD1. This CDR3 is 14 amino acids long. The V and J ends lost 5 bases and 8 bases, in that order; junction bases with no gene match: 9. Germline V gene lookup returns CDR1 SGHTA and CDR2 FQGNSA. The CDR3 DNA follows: TGTGCCAGCAGCCGCCCCGGGACAGGGATCGGCTACACCTTC. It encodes CASSRPGTGIGYTF.

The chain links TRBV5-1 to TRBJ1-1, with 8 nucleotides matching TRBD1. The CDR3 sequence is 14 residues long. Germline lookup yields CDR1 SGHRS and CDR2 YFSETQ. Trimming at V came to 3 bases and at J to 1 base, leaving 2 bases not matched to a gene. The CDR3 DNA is TGCGCCAGCAGCTCGGGACAGGAGAACACTGAAGCTTTCTTT. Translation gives CASSSGQENTEAFF. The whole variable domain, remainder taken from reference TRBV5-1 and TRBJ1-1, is KAGVTQTPRYLIKTRGQQVTLSCSPISGHRSVSWYQQTPGQGLQFLFEYFSETQRNKGNFPGRFSGRQFSNSRSEMNVSTLELGDSALYLCASSSGQENTEAFFGQGTRLTVV.

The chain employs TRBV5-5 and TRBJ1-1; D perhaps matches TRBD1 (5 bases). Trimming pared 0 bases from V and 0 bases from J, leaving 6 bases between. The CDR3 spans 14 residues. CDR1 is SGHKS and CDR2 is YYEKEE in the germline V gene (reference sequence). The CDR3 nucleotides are TGTGCCAGCAGCTTGGTGGGGCTGAACACTGAAGCTTTCTTT. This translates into CASSLVGLNTEAFF. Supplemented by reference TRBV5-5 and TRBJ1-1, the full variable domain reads DAGVTQSPTHLIKTRGQQVTLRCSPISGHKSVSWYQQVLGQGPQFIFQYYEKEERGRGNFPDRFSARQFPNYSSELNVNALLLGDSALYLCASSLVGLNTEAFFGQGTRLTVV.

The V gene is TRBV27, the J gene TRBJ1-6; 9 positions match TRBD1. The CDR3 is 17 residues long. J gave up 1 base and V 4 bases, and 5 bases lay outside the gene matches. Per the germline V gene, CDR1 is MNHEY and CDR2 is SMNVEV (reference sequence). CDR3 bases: TGTGCCAGCAGTTATTCCGGGACAGGGTCCTATAATTCACCCCTCCACTTT. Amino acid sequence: CASSYSGTGSYNSPLHF.

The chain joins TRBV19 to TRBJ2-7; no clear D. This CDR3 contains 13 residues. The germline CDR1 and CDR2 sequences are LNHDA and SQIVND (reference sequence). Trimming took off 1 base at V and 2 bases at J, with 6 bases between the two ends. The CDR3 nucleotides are TGTGCCAGTAGTATAGGTTCCACCTACGAGCAGTACTTC. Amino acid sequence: CASSIGSTYEQYF.

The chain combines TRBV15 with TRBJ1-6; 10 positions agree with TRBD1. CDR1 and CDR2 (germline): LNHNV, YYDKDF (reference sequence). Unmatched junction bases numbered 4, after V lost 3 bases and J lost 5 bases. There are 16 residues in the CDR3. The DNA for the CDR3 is TGTGCCACCAGCAGTACCGGGACAGGGGATAATTCACCCCTCCACTTT. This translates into CATSSTGTGDNSPLHF.

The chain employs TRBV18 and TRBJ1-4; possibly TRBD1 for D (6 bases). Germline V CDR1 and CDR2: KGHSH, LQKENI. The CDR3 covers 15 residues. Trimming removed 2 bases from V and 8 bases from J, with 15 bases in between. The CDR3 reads CASSPDGGRYEKLFF. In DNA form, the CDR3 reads TGTGCCAGCTCACCAGACGGGGGGCGTTACGAAAAACTGTTTTTT.

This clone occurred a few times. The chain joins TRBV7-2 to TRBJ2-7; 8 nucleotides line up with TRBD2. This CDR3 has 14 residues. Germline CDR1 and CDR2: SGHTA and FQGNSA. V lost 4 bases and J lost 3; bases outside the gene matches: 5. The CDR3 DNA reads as TGTGCCAGCAGCTCGAGCGGGAGCGTCTACGAGCAGTACTTC. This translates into CASSSSGSVYEQYF.

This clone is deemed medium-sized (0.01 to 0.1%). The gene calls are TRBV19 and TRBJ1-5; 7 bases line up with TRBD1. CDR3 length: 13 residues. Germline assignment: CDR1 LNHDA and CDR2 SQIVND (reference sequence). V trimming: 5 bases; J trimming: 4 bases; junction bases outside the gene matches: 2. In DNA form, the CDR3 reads TGTGCCAGTAGTGACAGGGTGAATCAGCCCCAGCATTTT. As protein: CASSDRVNQPQHF.

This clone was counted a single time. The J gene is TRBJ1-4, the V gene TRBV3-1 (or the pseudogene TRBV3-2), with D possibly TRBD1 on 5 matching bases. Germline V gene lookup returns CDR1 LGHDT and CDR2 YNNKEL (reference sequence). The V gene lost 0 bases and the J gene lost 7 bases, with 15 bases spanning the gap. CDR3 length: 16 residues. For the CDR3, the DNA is TGTGCCAGCAGCCAAGAGGCTTTCAGGAGGGGTGAAAAACTGTTTTTT. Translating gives CASSQEAFRRGEKLFF.

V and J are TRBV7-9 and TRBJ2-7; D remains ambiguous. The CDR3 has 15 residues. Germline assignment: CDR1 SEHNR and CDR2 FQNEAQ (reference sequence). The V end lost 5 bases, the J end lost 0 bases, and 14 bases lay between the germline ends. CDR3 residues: CASSPISLSSYEQYF. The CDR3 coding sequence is TGTGCCAGCAGCCCTATCTCGCTGAGCTCCTACGAGCAGTACTTC.

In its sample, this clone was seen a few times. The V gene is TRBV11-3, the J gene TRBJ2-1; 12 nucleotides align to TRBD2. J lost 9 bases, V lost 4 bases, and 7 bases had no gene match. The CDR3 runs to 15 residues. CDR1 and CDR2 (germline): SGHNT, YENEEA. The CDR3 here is CASSSPASGGVEQFF. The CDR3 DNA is TGTGCCAGCAGCTCCCCGGCTAGCGGGGGGGTTGAGCAGTTCTTC.

This CDR3 reads CASSHRSTGSNYGYTF. CDR3 in DNA: TGTGCCAGCAGCCATAGGTCGACGGGTAGTAACTATGGCTACACCTTC. The genes are TRBV7-9 and TRBJ1-2; D gene uncertain. CDR1 SEHNR and CDR2 FQNEAQ come from the germline V gene (reference sequence). CDR3 length: 16 residues. With 5 bases removed from V and 1 base from J, the gap between germline ends came to 17 bases.

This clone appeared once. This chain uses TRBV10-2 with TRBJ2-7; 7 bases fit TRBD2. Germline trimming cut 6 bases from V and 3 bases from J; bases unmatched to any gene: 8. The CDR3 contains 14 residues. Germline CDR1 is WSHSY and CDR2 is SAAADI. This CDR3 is CASSRQRDYYEQYF. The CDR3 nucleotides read TGCGCCAGCAGCCGCCAGCGGGATTACTACGAGCAGTACTTC.

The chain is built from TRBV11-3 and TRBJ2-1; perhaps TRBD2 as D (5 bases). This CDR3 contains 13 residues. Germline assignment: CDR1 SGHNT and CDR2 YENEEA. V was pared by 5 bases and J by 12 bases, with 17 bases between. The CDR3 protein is CASSLGWPGWQFF. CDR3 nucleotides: TGTGCCAGCAGCCTCGGGTGGCCGGGATGGCAGTTCTTC. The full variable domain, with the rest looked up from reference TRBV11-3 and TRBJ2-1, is EAGVVQSPRYKIIEKKQPVAFWCNPISGHNTLYWYLQNLGQGPELLIRYENEEAVDDSQLPKDRFSAERLKGVDSTLKIQPAELGDSAVYLCASSLGWPGWQFFGPGTRLTVL.

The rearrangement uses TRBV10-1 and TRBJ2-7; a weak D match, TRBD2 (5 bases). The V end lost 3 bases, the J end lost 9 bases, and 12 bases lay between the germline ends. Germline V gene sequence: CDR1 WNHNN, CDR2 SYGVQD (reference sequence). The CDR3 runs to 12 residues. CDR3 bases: TGCGCCAGCAGTGAAATCGGGGATCGGCAGTACTTC. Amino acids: CASSEIGDRQYF.

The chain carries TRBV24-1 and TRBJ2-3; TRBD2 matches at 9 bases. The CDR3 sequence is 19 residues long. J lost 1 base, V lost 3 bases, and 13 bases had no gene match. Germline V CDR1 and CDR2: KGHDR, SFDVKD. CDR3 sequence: CATSDPGGRAGFGTDTQYF. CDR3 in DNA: TGTGCCACCAGTGATCCGGGCGGGAGGGCCGGGTTTGGCACAGATACGCAGTATTTT.

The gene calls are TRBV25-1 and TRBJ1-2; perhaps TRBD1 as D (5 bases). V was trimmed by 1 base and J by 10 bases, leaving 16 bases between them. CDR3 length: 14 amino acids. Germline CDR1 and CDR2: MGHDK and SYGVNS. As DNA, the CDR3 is TGTGCCAGCAGTGAATTTTGGTCGGGGGGGGACTACACCTTC. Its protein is CASSEFWSGGDYTF.

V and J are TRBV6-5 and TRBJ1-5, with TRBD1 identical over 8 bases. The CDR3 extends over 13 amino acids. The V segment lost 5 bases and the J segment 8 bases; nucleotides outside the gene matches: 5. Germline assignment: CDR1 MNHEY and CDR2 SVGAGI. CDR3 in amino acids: CASSRTGREPQHF. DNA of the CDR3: TGTGCCAGCAGTAGGACAGGGAGGGAGCCCCAGCATTTT.

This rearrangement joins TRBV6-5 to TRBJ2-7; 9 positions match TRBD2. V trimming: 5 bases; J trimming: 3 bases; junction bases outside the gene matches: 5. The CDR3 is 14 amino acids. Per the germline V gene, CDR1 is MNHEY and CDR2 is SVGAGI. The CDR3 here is CASSIAGVGYEQYF. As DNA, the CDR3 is TGTGCCAGCAGTATAGCGGGAGTAGGCTACGAGCAGTACTTC.

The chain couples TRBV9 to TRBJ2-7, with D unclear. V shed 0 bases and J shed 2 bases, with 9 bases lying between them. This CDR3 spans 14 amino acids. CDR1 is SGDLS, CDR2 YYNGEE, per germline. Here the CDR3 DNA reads TGTGCCAGCAGCGTAGAAAGCCTTCCCTACGAGCAGTACTTC. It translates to CASSVESLPYEQYF.

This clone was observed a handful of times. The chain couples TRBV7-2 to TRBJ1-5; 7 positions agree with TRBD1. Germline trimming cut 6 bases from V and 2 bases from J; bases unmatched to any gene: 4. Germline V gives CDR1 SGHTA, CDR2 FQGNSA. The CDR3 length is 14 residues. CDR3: CASSYTGGNQPQHF. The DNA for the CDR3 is TGTGCCAGCAGTTACACAGGGGGCAATCAGCCCCAGCATTTT.

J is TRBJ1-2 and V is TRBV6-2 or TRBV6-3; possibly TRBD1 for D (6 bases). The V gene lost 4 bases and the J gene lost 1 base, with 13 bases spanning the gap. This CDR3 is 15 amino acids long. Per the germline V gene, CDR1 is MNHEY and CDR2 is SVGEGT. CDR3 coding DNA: TGTGCCAGCAGTTCCCGGGACAACGTTAACTATGGCTACACCTTC. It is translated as CASSSRDNVNYGYTF.

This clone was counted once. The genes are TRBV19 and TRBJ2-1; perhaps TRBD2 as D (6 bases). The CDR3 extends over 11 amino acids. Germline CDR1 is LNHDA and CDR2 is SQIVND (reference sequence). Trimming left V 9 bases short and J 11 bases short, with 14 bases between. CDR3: CASSFGTQQFF. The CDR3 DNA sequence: TGTGCCAGCAGTTTCGGGACTCAGCAGTTCTTC.